This T cell receptor beta chain was retrieved from a study of shared clonotypes between healthy human individuals. Naive CD8 cells comprised CD45RO-negative, CCR7-positively selected cells, excluding terminally differentiated effector memory CD45RA+ cells. TCRdb's table, derived via immunoSEQ multiplex PCR, lists solely in-frame clones and lacks some. The data contain 560,000 or so clones, around 96% of them singletons. The sequenced sample consisted of naive CD8+ T cells sorted from blood. This sequence was found in a woman aged 25 to 39 in good health.

CDR3 in DNA: TGCGCCAGCAGCTTGCCCCCAAGCGGGAGTTCAGATACGCAGTATTTT. As protein: CASSLPPSGSSDTQYF. V and J are TRBV5-1 and TRBJ2-3; 8 bases match TRBD2. The V segment lost 1 base and the J segment 4 bases; nucleotides outside the gene matches: 8. There are 16 residues in the CDR3. The germline gives CDR1 SGHRS, CDR2 YFSETQ.